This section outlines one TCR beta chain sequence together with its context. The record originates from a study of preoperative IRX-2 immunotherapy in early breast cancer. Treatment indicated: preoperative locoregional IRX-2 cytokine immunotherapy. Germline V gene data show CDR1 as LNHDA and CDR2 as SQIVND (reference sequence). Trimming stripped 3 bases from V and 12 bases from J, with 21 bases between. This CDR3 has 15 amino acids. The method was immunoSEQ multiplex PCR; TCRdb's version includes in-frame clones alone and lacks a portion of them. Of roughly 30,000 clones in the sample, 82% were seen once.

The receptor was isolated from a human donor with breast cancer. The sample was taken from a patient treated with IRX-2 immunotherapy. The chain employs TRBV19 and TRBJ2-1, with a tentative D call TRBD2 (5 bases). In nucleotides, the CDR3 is TGTGCCAGTAGTATTGCGGGCTGGACTTACAATCCGCAGTTCTTC. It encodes CASSIAGWTYNPQFF. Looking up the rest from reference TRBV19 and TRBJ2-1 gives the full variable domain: DGGITQSPKYLFRKEGQNVTLSCEQNLNHDAMYWYRQDPGQGLRLIYYSQIVNDFQKGDIAEGYSVSREKKESFPLTVTSAQKNPTAFYLCASSIAGWTYNPQFFGPGTRLTVL.